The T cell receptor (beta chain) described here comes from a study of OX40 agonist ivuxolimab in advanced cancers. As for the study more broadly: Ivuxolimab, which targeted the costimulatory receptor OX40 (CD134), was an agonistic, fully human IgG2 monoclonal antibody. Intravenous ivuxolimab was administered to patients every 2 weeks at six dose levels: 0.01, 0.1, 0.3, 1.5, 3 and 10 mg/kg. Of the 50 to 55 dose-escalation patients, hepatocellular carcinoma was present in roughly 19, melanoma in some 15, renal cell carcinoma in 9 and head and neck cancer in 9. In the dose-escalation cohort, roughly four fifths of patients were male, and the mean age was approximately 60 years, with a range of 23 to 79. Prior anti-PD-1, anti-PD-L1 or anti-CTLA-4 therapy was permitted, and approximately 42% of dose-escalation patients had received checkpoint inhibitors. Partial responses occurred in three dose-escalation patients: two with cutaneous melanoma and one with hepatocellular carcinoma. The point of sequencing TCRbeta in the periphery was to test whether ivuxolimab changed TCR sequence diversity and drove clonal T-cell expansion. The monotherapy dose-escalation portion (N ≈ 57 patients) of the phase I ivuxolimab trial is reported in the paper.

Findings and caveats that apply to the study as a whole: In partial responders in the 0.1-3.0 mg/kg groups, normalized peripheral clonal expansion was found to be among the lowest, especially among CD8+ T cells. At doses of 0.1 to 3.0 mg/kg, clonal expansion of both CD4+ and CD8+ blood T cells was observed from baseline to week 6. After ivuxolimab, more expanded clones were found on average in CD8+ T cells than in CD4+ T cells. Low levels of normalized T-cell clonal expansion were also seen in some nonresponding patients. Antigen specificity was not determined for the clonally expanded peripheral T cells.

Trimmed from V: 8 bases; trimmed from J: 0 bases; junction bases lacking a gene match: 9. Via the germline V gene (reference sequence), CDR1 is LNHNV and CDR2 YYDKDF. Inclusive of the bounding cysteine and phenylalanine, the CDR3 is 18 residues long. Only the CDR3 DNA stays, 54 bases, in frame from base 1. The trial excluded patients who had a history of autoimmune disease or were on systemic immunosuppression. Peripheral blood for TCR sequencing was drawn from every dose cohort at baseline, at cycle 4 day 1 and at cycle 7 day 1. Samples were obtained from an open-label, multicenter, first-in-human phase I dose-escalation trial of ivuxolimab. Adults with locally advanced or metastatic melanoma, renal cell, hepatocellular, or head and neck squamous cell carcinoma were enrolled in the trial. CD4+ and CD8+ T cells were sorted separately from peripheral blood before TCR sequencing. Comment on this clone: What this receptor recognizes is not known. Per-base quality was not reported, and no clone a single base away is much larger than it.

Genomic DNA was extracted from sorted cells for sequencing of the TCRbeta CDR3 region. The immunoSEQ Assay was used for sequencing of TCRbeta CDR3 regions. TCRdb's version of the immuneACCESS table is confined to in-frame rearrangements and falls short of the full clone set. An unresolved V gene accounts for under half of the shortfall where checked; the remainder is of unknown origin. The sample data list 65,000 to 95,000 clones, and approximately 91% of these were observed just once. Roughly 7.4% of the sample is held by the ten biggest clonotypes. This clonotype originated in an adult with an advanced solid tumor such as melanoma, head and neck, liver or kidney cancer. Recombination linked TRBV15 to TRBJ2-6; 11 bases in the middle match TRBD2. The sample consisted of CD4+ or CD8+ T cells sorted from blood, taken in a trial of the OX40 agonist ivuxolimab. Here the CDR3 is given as CATPPDGTSGSGANVLTF. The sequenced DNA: TGTGCCACCCCCCCGGACGGGACTAGCGGCTCTGGGGCCAACGTCCTGACTTTC. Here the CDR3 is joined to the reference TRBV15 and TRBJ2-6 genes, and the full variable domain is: DAMVIQNPRYQVTQFGKPVTLSCSQTLNHNVMYWYQQKSSQAPKLLFHYYDKDFNNEADTPDNFQSRRPNTSFCFLDIRSPGLGDTAMYLCATPPDGTSGSGANVLTFGAGSRLTVL.